This TCR beta chain emerged from a study of blood T cell repertoires in COVID-19. Study in general: Sites in the United States, Italy and Spain provided acute and convalescent COVID-19 samples. Nucleic acid was either cDNA or gDNA, and it came from T cells, B-cell-depleted T cells, or PBMCs.

Trimming cost V 5 bases and J 5 bases; bases outside gene matches: 9. Germline V gene lookup returns CDR1 MDHEN and CDR2 SYDVKM. The CDR3 is made up of 15 amino acids. Original handling: By means of reference gene primer amplification, nucleated cell counts were estimated. TCRdb keeps only in-frame clones here, not all; method: immunoSEQ multiplex PCR. V and J calls and clone size are as listed in that table; D and trimming were resolved from the DNA. The sample includes 260,000 or so clones, around 88% of them seen just once. The receptor's source is a man at least 80 years old with acute or convalescent COVID-19. Material: peripheral blood. The chain has TRBV28 and TRBJ1-1, with 9 bases identical to TRBD1. CDR3 DNA sequence: TGTGCCAGCAGTGAGGACAGGGGCGGTAGGACTGAAGCTTTCTTT. Amino acids: CASSEDRGGRTEAFF.